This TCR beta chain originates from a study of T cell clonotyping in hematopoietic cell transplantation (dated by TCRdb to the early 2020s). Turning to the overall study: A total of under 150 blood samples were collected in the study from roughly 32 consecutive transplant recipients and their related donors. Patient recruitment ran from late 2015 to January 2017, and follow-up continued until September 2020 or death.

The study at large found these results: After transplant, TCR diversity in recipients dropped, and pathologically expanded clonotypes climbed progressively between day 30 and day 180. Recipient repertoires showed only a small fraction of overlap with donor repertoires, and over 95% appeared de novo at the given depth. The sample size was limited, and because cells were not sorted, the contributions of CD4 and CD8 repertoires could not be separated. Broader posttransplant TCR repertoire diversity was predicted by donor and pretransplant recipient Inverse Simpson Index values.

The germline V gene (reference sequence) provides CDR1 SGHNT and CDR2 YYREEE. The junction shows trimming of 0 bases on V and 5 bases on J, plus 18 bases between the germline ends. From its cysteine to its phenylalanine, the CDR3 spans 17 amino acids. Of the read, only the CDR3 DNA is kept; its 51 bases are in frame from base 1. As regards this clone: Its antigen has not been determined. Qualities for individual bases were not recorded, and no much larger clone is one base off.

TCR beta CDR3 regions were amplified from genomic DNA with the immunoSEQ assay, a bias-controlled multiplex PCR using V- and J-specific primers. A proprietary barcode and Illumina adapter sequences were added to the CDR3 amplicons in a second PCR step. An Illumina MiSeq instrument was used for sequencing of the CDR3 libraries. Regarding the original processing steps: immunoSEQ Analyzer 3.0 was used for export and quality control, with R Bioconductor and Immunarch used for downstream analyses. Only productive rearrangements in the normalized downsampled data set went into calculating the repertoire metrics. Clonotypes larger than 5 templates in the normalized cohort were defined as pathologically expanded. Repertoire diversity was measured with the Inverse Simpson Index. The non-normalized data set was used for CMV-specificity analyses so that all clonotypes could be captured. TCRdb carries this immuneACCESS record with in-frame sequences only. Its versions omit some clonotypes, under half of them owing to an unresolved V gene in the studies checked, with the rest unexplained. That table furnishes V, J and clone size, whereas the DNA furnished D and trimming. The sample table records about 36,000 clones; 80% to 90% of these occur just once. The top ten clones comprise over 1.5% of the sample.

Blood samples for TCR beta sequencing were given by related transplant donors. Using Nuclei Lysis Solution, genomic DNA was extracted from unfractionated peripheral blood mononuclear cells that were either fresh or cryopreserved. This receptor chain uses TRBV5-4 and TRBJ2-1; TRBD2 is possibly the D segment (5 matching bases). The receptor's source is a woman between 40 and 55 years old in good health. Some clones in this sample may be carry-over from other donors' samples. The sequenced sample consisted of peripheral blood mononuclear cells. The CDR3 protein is CASSLGGISGINNEQFF. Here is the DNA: TGTGCCAGCAGCTTGGGCGGTATAAGCGGCATTAACAATGAGCAGTTCTTC.